These 27 T cell receptor beta chains were sequenced from one sample in a study of T cell responses to AZD1222 COVID-19 vaccine. TCRdb's copy holds only in-frame clones and misses some; the assay was immunoSEQ multiplex PCR. The repertoire includes some 100,000 clones, 92% of them detected once, and around 2.9% sits in the top ten. This specimen was peripheral blood, taken 28 days after the second AZD1222 dose. The receptors were sampled from an adult who received the AZD1222 COVID-19 vaccine.

The rearrangement links TRBV6-2 or TRBV6-3 to TRBJ1-2; D is undetermined. Germline CDR1 and CDR2: MNHEY and SVGEGT. The CDR3 contains 18 residues. Trimming left V 2 bases short and J 1 base short, with 20 bases between. The CDR3 reads CASSYISSPTAFNYGYTF. The CDR3 region has the DNA TGTGCCAGCAGTTACATCTCCTCGCCCACTGCCTTTAACTATGGCTACACCTTC.

This chain connects TRBV11-1 to TRBJ1-1; possibly TRBD1 for D (5 bases). Germline CDR1 is SGHAT and CDR2 is FQDESV (reference sequence). Between the trimmed V and J ends, which lost 5 bases and 0 bases, there was a span of 16 bases. CDR3 size: 16 residues. The CDR3 sequence is CASSQQRQTMNTEAFF. In DNA, the CDR3 is TGTGCCAGCAGCCAACAAAGACAGACCATGAACACTGAAGCTTTCTTT.

Notes on this clone: The same CDR3 also results from other DNA sequences found in this sample. The CDR3 sequence is CASSHSYEQYF. The CDR3 nucleotides are TGTGCCAGCAGCCATTCCTACGAGCAGTACTTC. V usage is TRBV6-2 or TRBV6-3 and J usage is TRBJ2-7; D is undetermined. Germline V CDR1 and CDR2: MNHEY, SVGEGT. This CDR3 contains 11 residues. Trimming stripped 6 bases from V and 1 base from J, with 4 bases between.

The chain carries TRBV30 and TRBJ1-2; tentatively, D is TRBD1 (6 bases). Germline V gene lookup returns CDR1 GTSNPN and CDR2 SVGIG (reference sequence). This CDR3 has 15 amino acids. With 8 bases removed from V and 4 bases from J, the gap between germline ends came to 23 bases. CDR3 coding DNA: TGTGCCCATATTCCTAGGGGGGCGCGTAGCTATGGCTACACCTTC. It translates to CAHIPRGARSYGYTF.

V gene TRBV9 combines with J gene TRBJ2-2; tentatively, D is TRBD1 (5 bases). Germline loops: CDR1 SGDLS, CDR2 YYNGEE. Trimming left V 1 base short and J 0 bases short, with 10 bases between. The CDR3 extends over 16 amino acids. The CDR3 DNA is TGTGCCAGCAGCGTACTCGACAGTGCGAACACCGGGGAGCTGTTTTTT. Protein product: CASSVLDSANTGELFF.

There are a few counts of this clone. The chain uses TRBV5-1 and TRBJ1-5, with D unresolved. Germline V gives CDR1 SGHRS, CDR2 YFSETQ. Trimming removed 0 bases at V and 5 bases at J, with 12 bases between. The CDR3 has 15 amino acids. The CDR3 DNA sequence: TGCGCCAGCAGCTTGGCGGGTATTATCGATCAGCCCCAGCATTTT. Its protein is CASSLAGIIDQPQHF.

The sample holds one count of this clone. V is TRBV27 and J is TRBJ2-2, with a weak D call TRBD2 (5 bases). Germline assignment: CDR1 MNHEY and CDR2 SMNVEV (reference sequence). The CDR3 is 12 amino acids. Trimming left V 6 bases short and J 8 bases short, with 10 bases between. The CDR3 region is CASRKAVGELFF. The CDR3, as DNA: TGTGCCAGCAGAAAAGCGGTGGGGGAGCTGTTTTTT.

The V and J genes are TRBV30 and TRBJ1-1; D remains unclear. The CDR3 is 13 residues long. CDR1 is GTSNPN, CDR2 SVGIG, per germline (reference sequence). The V end lost 0 bases, the J end lost 0 bases, and 5 bases lay between the germline ends. CDR3 bases: TGTGCCTGGAGTGTCCTACTGAACACTGAAGCTTTCTTT. Its protein product is CAWSVLLNTEAFF.

V and J are TRBV29-1 and TRBJ1-1; D is undetermined. The CDR3 totals 9 residues. V dropped 3 bases and J dropped 4 bases, with 0 bases sitting between them. Germline CDR1 SQVTM, CDR2 ANQGSEA. The CDR3 nucleotides read TGCAGCGTTGACACTGAAGCTTTCTTT. Its translation is CSVDTEAFF.

The genes are TRBV25-1 and TRBJ2-2; D might be TRBD1 (6 bases). V was shortened by 1 base and J by 1 base, with 16 bases between the two germline ends. The CDR3 length is 18 residues. The germline CDR1 and CDR2 sequences are MGHDK and SYGVNS. The CDR3 DNA follows: TGTGCCAGCAGTGAATCAAGAGGTGGGGGCCAGAACACCGGGGAGCTGTTTTTT. Translating it yields CASSESRGGGQNTGELFF.

The J gene is TRBJ2-3, the V gene TRBV7-9; D gene uncertain. Between the trimmed V and J ends, which lost 2 bases and 6 bases, there was a span of 9 bases. The CDR3 has 13 residues. Per the germline V gene, CDR1 is SEHNR and CDR2 is FQNEAQ (reference sequence). CDR3 protein: CASSLTSPDTQYF. The CDR3 bases are TGTGCCAGCAGCTTAACAAGCCCCGATACGCAGTATTTT.

The chain couples TRBV2 to TRBJ1-2, with D perhaps TRBD1 (6 bases). Germline V lookup: CDR1 SNHLY, CDR2 FYNNEI. The V end was cut by 8 bases, the J end by 2 bases, with 15 bases between. The CDR3 totals 14 residues. The CDR3 DNA follows: TGTGCCAGCTACAGGGATTTCAGGAACTATGGCTACACCTTC. Protein: CASYRDFRNYGYTF.

The V call is TRBV6-5, the J call TRBJ1-5; D uncertain. The CDR3 has 14 residues. The V end lost 7 bases, the J end lost 1 base, and 11 bases lay between the germline ends. Germline V gene data show CDR1 as MNHEY and CDR2 as SVGAGI. The CDR3 region has the DNA TGTGCCAGCAACCCCGTGGGAAGCAATCAGCCCCAGCATTTT. Protein: CASNPVGSNQPQHF.

The genes are TRBV5-4 and TRBJ1-6; D gene ambiguous. The V end was cut by 3 bases, the J end by 8 bases, with 18 bases between. The CDR3 loop spans 16 amino acids. Germline values: CDR1 SGHNT, CDR2 YYREEE (reference sequence). The CDR3 protein is CASSSLEGSRDSPLHF. The CDR3 DNA reads TGTGCCAGCAGCTCCCTGGAGGGTTCGCGCGATTCACCCCTCCACTTT.

This sequence joins TRBV19 and TRBJ2-1, with 8 bases identical to TRBD2. Germline CDR1 reads LNHDA; CDR2 reads SQIVND (reference sequence). The CDR3 has 16 residues. V was clipped by 4 bases and J by 9 bases; unmatched bases: 14. CDR3 residues: CASSTLWTSPQGEQFF. The CDR3 region has the DNA TGTGCCAGTAGTACCTTATGGACTAGCCCCCAGGGTGAGCAGTTCTTC.

This sequence joins TRBV6-2 or TRBV6-3 and TRBJ1-5; no definite D call. Germline V gene lookup returns CDR1 MNHEY and CDR2 SVGEGT. There are 15 residues in the CDR3. Trimming pared 1 base from V and 1 base from J, leaving 8 bases between. The CDR3 here is CASSYWARSNQPQHF. The CDR3 DNA sequence: TGTGCCAGCAGTTACTGGGCAAGAAGCAATCAGCCCCAGCATTTT.

The chain's CDR3 is CASTTSGAYTGELFF. CDR3 coding DNA: TGTGCCAGCACCACAAGCGGGGCCTACACCGGGGAGCTGTTTTTT. This chain links TRBV3-1 (or the pseudogene TRBV3-2) with TRBJ2-2; 7 nucleotides agree with TRBD2. The CDR3 consists of 15 residues. Germline loops: CDR1 LGHDT, CDR2 YNNKEL (reference sequence). V was clipped by 7 bases and J by 3 bases; unmatched bases: 8.

The gene calls are TRBV9 and TRBJ1-1; 8 nucleotides align to TRBD1. CDR1 is SGDLS and CDR2 is YYNGEE in the germline V gene. The trim removed 3 bases at V and 2 bases at J, leaving 3 bases unmatched. The CDR3 consists of 14 residues. CDR3 sequence: CASSGDRGNTEAFF. The DNA for the CDR3 is TGTGCCAGCAGCGGAGACAGGGGAAACACTGAAGCTTTCTTT.

This clone is a singleton in its sample. The CDR3 nucleotides are TGTGCCAGCAGTTTAGTGGGGGAAGGCTTACGCAATGAGCAGTTCTTC. Translating it yields CASSLVGEGLRNEQFF. The rearrangement links TRBV28 to TRBJ2-1; the D call may be TRBD1 or TRBD2 (5 bases each). V dropped 2 bases and J dropped 6 bases, with 17 bases sitting between them. The CDR3 is 16 amino acids. The germline CDR1 and CDR2 sequences are MDHEN and SYDVKM.

The chain uses TRBV19 and TRBJ1-4, with a possible D match to TRBD1 (6 bases). V lost 7 bases and J 3 bases, leaving 18 bases between the germline ends. This CDR3 spans 16 amino acids. Germline loops: CDR1 LNHDA, CDR2 SQIVND (reference sequence). CDR3 protein: CASTPPGAGANEKLFF. The CDR3 DNA sequence: TGTGCCAGTACCCCCCCGGGGGCTGGGGCTAATGAAAAACTGTTTTTT.

The V gene is TRBV28, the J gene TRBJ1-3; perhaps TRBD1 as D (6 bases). The CDR3 has 16 amino acids. Germline V gene sequence: CDR1 MDHEN, CDR2 SYDVKM. Deletions cut 4 bases from V and 3 bases from J, with 16 bases between. The CDR3 DNA is TGTGCCAGCAGTTCGAGGTGGGGGGCAGATGGAAACACCATATATTTT. Its protein is CASSSRWGADGNTIYF.

CDR3 coding DNA: TGCAGCGTTCGGCCCGACAGGGGGCTAAGCGAGCAGTACTTC. It encodes CSVRPDRGLSEQYF. This chain joins TRBV29-1 and TRBJ2-7; TRBD1 matches at 10 bases. CDR3 length: 14 residues. V lost 5 bases to trimming and J lost 6 bases; unmatched junction nucleotides: 10. CDR1 SQVTM and CDR2 ANQGSEA come from the germline V gene.

The J gene is TRBJ2-7, the V gene TRBV12-3 or TRBV12-4; D is unresolved. Trimming shortened V by 2 bases and J by 1 base, and 6 bases separated the two germline ends. The CDR3 runs 13 residues. CDR3: CASSLQRSYEQYF. CDR3 nucleotide sequence: TGTGCCAGCAGTTTACAGCGATCCTACGAGCAGTACTTC.

V is TRBV30 and J is TRBJ2-7; the D is unclear. Germline lookup yields CDR1 GTSNPN and CDR2 SVGIG (reference sequence). The CDR3 has 14 amino acids. The ends were cut back, 2 bases at V and 3 bases at J, with 14 bases in the middle. The CDR3 DNA reads as TGTGCCTGGAGTTCGGTCCCCGGCAGCTACGAGCAGTACTTC. Translation: CAWSSVPGSYEQYF.

The J gene is TRBJ1-2, the V gene TRBV7-2; perhaps TRBD1 as D (5 bases). The CDR3 sequence is 13 residues long. The V end was cut by 1 base, the J end by 7 bases, with 10 bases between. Per the germline V gene, CDR1 is SGHTA and CDR2 is FQGNSA. In DNA form, the CDR3 reads TGTGCCAGCAGCTTAGGCAGGGATAGTGGCTACACCTTC. Translated, it gives CASSLGRDSGYTF.

The V and J genes are TRBV6-5 and TRBJ1-1; possible D gene TRBD1, 5 bases. The germline V gene has CDR1 MNHEY and CDR2 SVGAGI. V was trimmed by 0 bases and J by 0 bases, leaving 8 bases between them. The CDR3 contains 15 residues. The CDR3 DNA reads as TGTGCCAGCAGTTACTCGGGACCGGTGAACACTGAAGCTTTCTTT. It codes for CASSYSGPVNTEAFF.

This clone appeared once. The chain couples TRBV10-3 to TRBJ1-5; no reliable D call. The V end was cut by 3 bases, the J end by 10 bases, with 13 bases between. Looked up from germline, CDR1 is ENHRY and CDR2 is SYGVKD. This CDR3 has 13 amino acids. CDR3 DNA: TGTGCCATCAGTGACCCCGAGTGGGCCCCCCAGCATTTT. Translating it yields CAISDPEWAPQHF.